Listed here is a single T cell receptor beta chain. This entry belongs to a study of technical replicates of blood from a handful of donors. The table came from immunoSEQ multiplex PCR; TCRdb's copy has only in-frame clones and leaves some out. The profile shows 85,000 to 100,000 clones, roughly 95% of them singletons. The source is a human donor in good health. The source material was T cells isolated from PBMCs.

DNA of the CDR3: TGTGCCAGCAGCCGCAACAGGGCTACCCCTGAAGCTTTCTTT. Protein product: CASSRNRATPEAFF. This chain joins TRBV11-2 and TRBJ1-1, with D maybe TRBD1 (6 bases). V was pared by 5 bases and J by 6 bases, with 16 bases between. This CDR3 contains 14 residues. The germline V gene has CDR1 SGHAT and CDR2 FQNNGV.